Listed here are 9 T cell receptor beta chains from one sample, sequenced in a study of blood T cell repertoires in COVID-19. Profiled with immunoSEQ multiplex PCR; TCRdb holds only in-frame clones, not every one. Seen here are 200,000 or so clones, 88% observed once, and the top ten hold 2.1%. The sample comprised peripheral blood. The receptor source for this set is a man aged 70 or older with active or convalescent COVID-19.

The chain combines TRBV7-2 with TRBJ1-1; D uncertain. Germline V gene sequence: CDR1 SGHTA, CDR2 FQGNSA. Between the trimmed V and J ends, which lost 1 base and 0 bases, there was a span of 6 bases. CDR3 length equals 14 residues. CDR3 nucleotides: TGTGCCAGCAGCTTAGATCCGGTGAACACTGAAGCTTTCTTT. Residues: CASSLDPVNTEAFF.

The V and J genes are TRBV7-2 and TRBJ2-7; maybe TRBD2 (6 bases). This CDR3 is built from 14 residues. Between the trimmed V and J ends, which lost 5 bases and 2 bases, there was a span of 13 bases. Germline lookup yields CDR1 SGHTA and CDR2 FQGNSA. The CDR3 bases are TGTGCCAGCAGCCTTCGGGACTCCACCTACGAGCAGTACTTC. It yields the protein CASSLRDSTYEQYF.

DNA for the CDR3: TGTGCCAGCGGACTCAGCACAGATACGCAGTATTTT. Protein sequence: CASGLSTDTQYF. The chain uses TRBV6-5 and TRBJ2-3, with D perhaps TRBD2 (5 bases). Trimming took off 8 bases at V and 0 bases at J, with 6 bases between the two ends. The V gene's germline CDR1 is MNHEY and CDR2 SVGAGI. CDR3 length equals 12 residues.

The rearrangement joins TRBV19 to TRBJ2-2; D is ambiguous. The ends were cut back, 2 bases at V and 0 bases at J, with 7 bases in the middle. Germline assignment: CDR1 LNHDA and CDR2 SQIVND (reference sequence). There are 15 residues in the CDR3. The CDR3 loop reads CASSIQIANTGELFF. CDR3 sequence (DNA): TGTGCCAGTAGTATACAGATCGCGAACACCGGGGAGCTGTTTTTT.

CDR3 in DNA: TGTGCCAGCAGCTTAGTGAACGGGTTCTACGAGCAGTACTTC. It specifies CASSLVNGFYEQYF. The chain combines TRBV7-2 with TRBJ2-7; D gene uncertain. This CDR3 region has 14 residues. V lost 1 base and J lost 3, with 10 bases in between. Germline CDR1 SGHTA, CDR2 FQGNSA.

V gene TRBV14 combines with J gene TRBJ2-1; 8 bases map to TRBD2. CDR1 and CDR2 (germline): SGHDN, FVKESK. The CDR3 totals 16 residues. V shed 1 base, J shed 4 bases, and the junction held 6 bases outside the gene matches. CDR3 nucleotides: TGTGCCAGCAGCCAAGCTCAGCGGGAGTTATACAATGAGCAGTTCTTC. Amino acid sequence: CASSQAQRELYNEQFF.

The CDR3 protein is CARGLSRGDTQYF. CDR3 nucleotides: TGTGCCAGGGGACTATCCCGGGGGGATACGCAGTATTTT. This chain connects TRBV2 to TRBJ2-3, with 7 bases fitting TRBD2. This CDR3 contains 13 residues. Germline lookup yields CDR1 SNHLY and CDR2 FYNNEI. The J segment lost 6 bases and the V segment lost 9 bases, leaving 9 bases of the junction unmatched.

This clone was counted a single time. CDR3 residues: CASSWEENEQFF. The CDR3, as DNA: TGTGCCAGCAGTTGGGAGGAGAATGAGCAGTTCTTC. The chain joins TRBV2 to TRBJ2-1; the D gene is possibly TRBD2 (6 bases). The germline CDR1 and CDR2 sequences are SNHLY and FYNNEI. Between the trimmed V and J ends, which lost 5 bases and 7 bases, there was a span of 9 bases. The CDR3 totals 12 residues.

The CDR3 sequence: CASSSLWSRGGAYNEQFF. The DNA of the CDR3 is TGTGCCAGCAGTTCGCTTTGGTCCAGAGGGGGGGCCTACAATGAGCAGTTCTTC. The J gene is TRBJ2-1, the V gene TRBV28, with a possible D match to TRBD2 (7 bases). The CDR3 has 18 residues. Germline assignment: CDR1 MDHEN and CDR2 SYDVKM. V lost 4 bases to trimming and J lost 2 bases, with 21 bases between them.